This entry lists 23 T cell receptor beta chains sequenced from one sample in a study of T cell changes during pregnancy in multiple sclerosis. The data were produced by immunoSEQ multiplex PCR, yet TCRdb's version contains in-frame clones alone and is incomplete. The table includes more than 90,000 clones, more than 90% detected once. This specimen consisted of peripheral blood, obtained in the first trimester of pregnancy. These TCRs come from a female donor with multiple sclerosis, enrolled in a pregnancy study.

The chain has TRBV5-1 and TRBJ1-1; possible D gene TRBD1, 6 bases. Per germline, CDR1 SGHRS and CDR2 YFSETQ. The V end was cut by 1 base, the J end by 6 bases, with 16 bases between. This CDR3 has 15 residues. DNA of the CDR3: TGCGCCAGCAGCTTGAGGGGGGGCGGTTTGGCTGAAGCTTTCTTT. Protein product: CASSLRGGGLAEAFF.

The chain links TRBV19 to TRBJ1-3; D is perhaps TRBD1 (6 bases). This CDR3 comprises 15 residues. Deletions cut 2 bases from V and 4 bases from J, with 12 bases between. Germline loops: CDR1 LNHDA, CDR2 SQIVND (reference sequence). The CDR3 loop is CASSIQPGAGNTIYF. The DNA of the CDR3 is TGTGCCAGTAGTATACAGCCAGGGGCCGGAAACACCATATATTTT.

The gene calls are TRBV27 and TRBJ2-1, with 14 bases fitting TRBD2. Germline assignment: CDR1 MNHEY and CDR2 SMNVEV (reference sequence). The CDR3 is 17 amino acids. With 6 bases clipped from V and 6 bases from J, the junction kept 10 bases outside the gene matches. The CDR3 protein is CASSLTSGRAWSNEQFF. DNA of the CDR3: TGTGCCAGCAGCTTGACTAGCGGGAGGGCTTGGAGCAATGAGCAGTTCTTC.

The chain carries TRBV29-1 and TRBJ2-7, with 7 bases matching TRBD1. Germline CDR1 and CDR2: SQVTM and ANQGSEA. V was pared by 5 bases and J by 2 bases, with 12 bases of the junction left unmatched. The CDR3 has 15 amino acids. CDR3 residues: CSVSATGSRPYEQYF. The CDR3 region has the DNA TGCAGCGTTTCCGCGACAGGGAGTCGCCCCTACGAGCAGTACTTC.

This chain connects TRBV28 to TRBJ2-1, with 7 bases that match TRBD1. CDR1 and CDR2 from the germline V gene are MDHEN and SYDVKM. The CDR3 covers 15 residues. With 5 bases clipped from V and 7 bases from J, the junction kept 11 bases outside the gene matches. CDR3 DNA sequence: TGTGCCAGCAGTCCTCAGGGGGAGAGGAAAAATGAGCAGTTCTTC. This gives the protein CASSPQGERKNEQFF.

The gene calls are TRBV11-2 and TRBJ2-1, with 12 bases matching TRBD2. CDR3 size: 14 residues. The J segment lost 8 bases and the V segment lost 5 bases, leaving 4 bases of the junction unmatched. Germline CDR1 and CDR2: SGHAT and FQNNGV. In DNA, the CDR3 is TGTGCCAGCAGCCTACTAGCGGGAGGACATGAGCAGTTCTTC. Translated: CASSLLAGGHEQFF.

The rearrangement joins TRBV10-2 to TRBJ2-7; possible D gene TRBD1, 6 bases. The germline CDR1 and CDR2 sequences are WSHSY and SAAADI. The CDR3 is made up of 11 amino acids. Between the trimmed V and J ends, which lost 6 bases and 7 bases, there was a span of 10 bases. The CDR3: CASRQQGEQYF. The CDR3 coding sequence is TGCGCCAGCAGACAACAGGGTGAGCAGTACTTC.

V usage is TRBV11-2 and J usage is TRBJ2-2; 13 nucleotides line up with TRBD2. The trim removed 6 bases at V and 5 bases at J, leaving 6 bases unmatched. The CDR3 extends over 16 amino acids. From germline, CDR1 is SGHAT and CDR2 FQNNGV. CDR3 protein: CASSPRLAGGTGELFF. The CDR3 DNA reads as TGTGCCAGCAGTCCCCGACTAGCGGGAGGAACCGGGGAGCTGTTTTTT.

V usage is TRBV5-1 and J usage is TRBJ2-1; 12 positions match TRBD2. The CDR3 runs to 16 residues. Germline CDR1 reads SGHRS; CDR2 reads YFSETQ. The junction had 2 bases not matched to a gene; V was cut back by 2 bases and J by 2 bases. CDR3 in amino acids: CASSLTSGRTYNEQFF. In DNA, the CDR3 is TGCGCCAGCAGCTTAACTAGCGGGAGGACCTACAATGAGCAGTTCTTC.

The genes are TRBV21-1 and TRBJ1-5; the listed D gene, TRBD1, was not tested against the DNA. TRBV21-1 is a recognized pseudogene. This CDR3 region has 16 residues. CDR3: CASSKRPLDRGQPQHF. In nucleotides, the CDR3 is TGTGCCAGCAGCAAAAGGCCCCTGGACAGGGGTCAGCCCCAGCATTTT.

The rearrangement uses TRBV28 and TRBJ2-1, with D unclear. In germline, CDR1 is MDHEN, CDR2 SYDVKM. V lost 2 bases, J lost 4 bases, and 6 bases lay in between. The CDR3 contains 13 residues. The CDR3 loop is CASSLDKYNEQFF. CDR3 in DNA: TGTGCCAGCAGTTTAGACAAGTACAATGAGCAGTTCTTC.

The chain links TRBV7-2 to TRBJ1-2; 7 positions match TRBD1. The CDR3 consists of 13 residues. Trimming cost V 0 bases and J 8 bases; bases outside gene matches: 3. The germline CDR1 and CDR2 sequences are SGHTA and FQGNSA. CDR3: CASSLAGGGGYTF. The CDR3 DNA is TGTGCCAGCAGCTTAGCAGGGGGCGGAGGCTACACCTTC.

This sequence joins TRBV9 and TRBJ2-5; TRBD2 matches at 9 bases. Germline V lookup: CDR1 SGDLS, CDR2 YYNGEE. This CDR3 has 17 residues. The J segment lost 1 base and the V segment lost 4 bases, leaving 11 bases of the junction unmatched. The CDR3 region is CASSPRTSVNLQETQYF. CDR3 sequence (DNA): TGTGCCAGCAGCCCCCGGACTAGCGTGAACCTCCAAGAGACCCAGTACTTC.

On this clone: The same CDR3 can be traced to other DNA sequences in this sample. The chain has TRBV29-1 and TRBJ2-3; possible D gene TRBD2, 5 bases. Germline V lookup: CDR1 SQVTM, CDR2 ANQGSEA. The CDR3 spans 14 residues. Trimming took off 1 base at V and 4 bases at J, with 12 bases between the two ends. CDR3 in DNA: TGCAGCGTTGAAGGGACGGGGTCCGCAGATACGCAGTATTTT. As protein: CSVEGTGSADTQYF.

This chain joins TRBV2 and TRBJ1-3; no clear D gene. This CDR3 region has 13 residues. The germline gives CDR1 SNHLY, CDR2 FYNNEI. The V and J ends lost 8 bases and 0 bases respectively, with 8 bases between them. The CDR3 protein is CASRRSSGNTIYF. CDR3 nucleotide sequence: TGTGCCAGCCGACGGAGCTCTGGAAACACCATATATTTT.

The genes are TRBV7-6 and TRBJ2-1; TRBD2 is a possible D gene (6 bases). Trimming removed 6 bases from V and 3 bases from J, with 12 bases in between. Germline CDR1 is SGHVS and CDR2 is FNYEAQ. The CDR3 contains 14 residues. The CDR3 loop is CASRDRDFYNEQFF. In DNA, the CDR3 is TGTGCCAGCAGGGACCGGGACTTCTACAATGAGCAGTTCTTC.

The rearrangement joins TRBV6-6 to TRBJ2-7; 10 positions match TRBD1. Germline trimming cut 6 bases from V and 7 bases from J; bases unmatched to any gene: 9. The CDR3 is 14 residues long. Germline lookup yields CDR1 MNHNY and CDR2 SVGAGI (reference sequence). CDR3 sequence reads: CASRSRTGGQEQYF. The DNA for the CDR3 is TGTGCCAGCAGGAGCCGGACAGGGGGACAGGAGCAGTACTTC.

V and J are TRBV5-6 and TRBJ1-2; 7 positions match TRBD1. The junction had 6 bases not matched to a gene; V was cut back by 0 bases and J by 1 base. This CDR3 region has 16 residues. From germline, CDR1 is SGHDT and CDR2 YYEEEE. The CDR3 region is CASSLGGTAFNYGYTF. CDR3 coding DNA: TGTGCCAGCAGCTTGGGAGGGACAGCCTTTAACTATGGCTACACCTTC.

The V call is TRBV5-1, the J call TRBJ2-7, with 7 bases fitting TRBD1. Trimming took 4 bases from V and 3 from J; bases not matched to a gene: 10. This CDR3 contains 15 residues. CDR1 and CDR2 (germline): SGHRS, YFSETQ. CDR3 sequence: CASSGQAAGGYEQYF. CDR3 nucleotides: TGCGCCAGCAGCGGCCAGGCGGCAGGGGGCTACGAGCAGTACTTC. Supplemented by reference TRBV5-1 and TRBJ2-7, the full variable domain reads KAGVTQTPRYLIKTRGQQVTLSCSPISGHRSVSWYQQTPGQGLQFLFEYFSETQRNKGNFPGRFSGRQFSNSRSEMNVSTLELGDSALYLCASSGQAAGGYEQYFGPGTRLTVT.

The chain couples TRBV28 to TRBJ2-7; 8 positions agree with TRBD1. Germline CDR1 MDHEN, CDR2 SYDVKM. The CDR3 is 15 residues long. After removal of 3 bases from V and 2 bases from J, the junction contained 6 bases not matched to a gene. The CDR3 DNA is TGTGCCAGCAGTTTCAGGGGACAGGTAACCTACGAGCAGTACTTC. Residues: CASSFRGQVTYEQYF. The full variable domain, completed using reference TRBV28 and TRBJ2-7, is DVKVTQSSRYLVKRTGEKVFLECVQDMDHENMFWYRQDPGLGLRLIYFSYDVKMKEKGDIPEGYSVSREKKERFSLILESASTNQTSMYLCASSFRGQVTYEQYFGPGTRLTVT.

The rearrangement joins TRBV7-2 to TRBJ2-3, with 12 bases identical to TRBD2. V shed 4 bases and J 1 base; nucleotides not matched to a gene: 3. This CDR3 spans 16 amino acids. Germline V gene sequence: CDR1 SGHTA, CDR2 FQGNSA. The CDR3 nucleotides are TGTGCCAGCAGCTACCGGACTAGCGGGGGCACAGATACGCAGTATTTT. Translating it yields CASSYRTSGGTDTQYF.

This sequence joins TRBV6-1 and TRBJ2-2; 10 bases fit TRBD2. There are 14 residues in the CDR3. V shed 5 bases, J shed 4 bases, and the junction held 1 base outside the gene matches. The germline CDR1 and CDR2 sequences are MNHNS and SASEGT. The CDR3 sequence is CASSLAGATGELFF. The CDR3, as DNA: TGTGCCAGCAGTCTAGCGGGAGCCACCGGGGAGCTGTTTTTT.

The rearrangement joins TRBV27 to TRBJ1-1, with D possibly being TRBD1 (6 bases). CDR1 MNHEY and CDR2 SMNVEV come from the germline V gene (reference sequence). The length of the CDR3 is 15 residues. V dropped 5 bases and J dropped 3 bases, with 16 bases sitting between them. The CDR3, as DNA: TGTGCCAGCAGTCCTCACAGGGTTCGTGACACTGAAGCTTTCTTT. Encoded protein: CASSPHRVRDTEAFF.